This record covers a single TCR beta chain. The CDR3 is made up of 14 amino acids. V was trimmed by 1 base and J by 8 bases, leaving 14 bases between them. The germline V gene encodes CDR1 LNHNV and CDR2 YYDKDF (reference sequence). Original data processing: Reference gene primer amplification gave estimated nucleated cell counts. TCRdb keeps only in-frame clones here, not all; method: immunoSEQ multiplex PCR. The V and J calls and the clone size are those of that table, but D and trimming were determined from the DNA. There are roughly 120,000 clones in the sample; approximately 86% occur only once, and 4% to 5.5% lies in the top ten. The data stem from a study of blood T cell repertoires in COVID-19.

The V and J genes are TRBV15 and TRBJ1-2; no reliable D call. The receptor was derived from a man aged 35 to 55 with acute or convalescent COVID-19. The sample taken for sequencing was peripheral blood. The CDR3 here is CATSRGSPGGGYTF. The DNA of the CDR3 is TGTGCCACCAGCAGAGGCTCCCCCGGCGGGGGCTACACCTTC.